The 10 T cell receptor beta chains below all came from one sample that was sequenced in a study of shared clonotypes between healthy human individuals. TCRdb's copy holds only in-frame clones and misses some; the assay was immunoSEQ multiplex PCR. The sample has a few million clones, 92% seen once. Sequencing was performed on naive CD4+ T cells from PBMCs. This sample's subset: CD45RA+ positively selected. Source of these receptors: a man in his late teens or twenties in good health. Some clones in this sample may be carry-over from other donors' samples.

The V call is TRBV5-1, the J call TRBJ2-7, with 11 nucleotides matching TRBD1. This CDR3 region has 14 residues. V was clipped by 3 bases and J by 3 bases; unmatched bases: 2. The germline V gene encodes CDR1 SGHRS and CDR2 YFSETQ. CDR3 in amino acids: CASSYGTGGYEQYF. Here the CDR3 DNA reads TGCGCCAGCAGCTACGGGACAGGGGGCTACGAGCAGTACTTC.

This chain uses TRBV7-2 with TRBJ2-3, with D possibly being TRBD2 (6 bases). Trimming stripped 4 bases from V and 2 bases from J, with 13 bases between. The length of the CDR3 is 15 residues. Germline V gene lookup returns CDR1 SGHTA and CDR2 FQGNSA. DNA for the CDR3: TGTGCCAGCAGCTCCGGGCGGGATAACACAGATACGCAGTATTTT. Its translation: CASSSGRDNTDTQYF.

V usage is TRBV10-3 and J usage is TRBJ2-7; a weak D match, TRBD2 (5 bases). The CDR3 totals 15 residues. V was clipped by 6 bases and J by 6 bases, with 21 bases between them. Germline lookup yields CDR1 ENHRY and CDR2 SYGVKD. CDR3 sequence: CAIRQPRESPFEQYF. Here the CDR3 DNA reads TGTGCCATCAGGCAGCCAAGGGAGTCCCCGTTCGAGCAGTACTTC.

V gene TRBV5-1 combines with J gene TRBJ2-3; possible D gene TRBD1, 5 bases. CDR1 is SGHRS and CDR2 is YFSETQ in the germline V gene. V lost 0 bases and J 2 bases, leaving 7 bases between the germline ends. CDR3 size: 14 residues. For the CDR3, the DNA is TGCGCCAGCAGCTTGGGCAGGGCCACAGATACGCAGTATTTT. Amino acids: CASSLGRATDTQYF.

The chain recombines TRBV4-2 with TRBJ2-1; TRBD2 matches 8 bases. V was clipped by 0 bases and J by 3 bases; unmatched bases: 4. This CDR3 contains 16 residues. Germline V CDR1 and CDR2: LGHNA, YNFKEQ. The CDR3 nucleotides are TGTGCCAGCAGCCAAGAAGTAGCGGGATACTACAATGAGCAGTTCTTC. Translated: CASSQEVAGYYNEQFF.

The CDR3 nucleotides are TGTGCCAGCAGCTCGGGACCTCCCACTGGGGCCAACGTCCTGACTTTC. Its translation: CASSSGPPTGANVLTF. This chain connects TRBV9 to TRBJ2-6; either TRBD1 or TRBD2 may supply D (5 bases each). The V gene's germline CDR1 is SGDLS and CDR2 YYNGEE. V was pared by 4 bases and J by 2 bases, with 13 bases between. The CDR3 runs to 16 residues.

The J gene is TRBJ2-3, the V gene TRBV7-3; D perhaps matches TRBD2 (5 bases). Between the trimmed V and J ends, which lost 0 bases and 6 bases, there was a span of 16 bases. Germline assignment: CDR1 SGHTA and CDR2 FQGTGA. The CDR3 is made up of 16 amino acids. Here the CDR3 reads CASSLTPGRARDTQYF. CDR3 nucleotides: TGTGCCAGCAGCTTAACCCCCGGGCGGGCGAGGGATACGCAGTATTTT.

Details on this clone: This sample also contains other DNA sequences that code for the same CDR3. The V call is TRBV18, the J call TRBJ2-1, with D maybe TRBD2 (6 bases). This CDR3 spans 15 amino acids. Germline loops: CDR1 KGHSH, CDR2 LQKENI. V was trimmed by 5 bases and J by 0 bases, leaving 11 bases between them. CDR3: CASSSSGSSYNEQFF. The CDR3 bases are TGTGCCAGCTCATCCTCCGGGAGCTCCTACAATGAGCAGTTCTTC.

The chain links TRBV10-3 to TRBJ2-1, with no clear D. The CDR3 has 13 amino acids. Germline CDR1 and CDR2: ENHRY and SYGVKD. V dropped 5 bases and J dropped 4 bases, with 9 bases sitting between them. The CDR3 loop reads CAISLAVYNEQFF. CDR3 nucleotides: TGTGCCATCAGTCTGGCGGTATACAATGAGCAGTTCTTC.

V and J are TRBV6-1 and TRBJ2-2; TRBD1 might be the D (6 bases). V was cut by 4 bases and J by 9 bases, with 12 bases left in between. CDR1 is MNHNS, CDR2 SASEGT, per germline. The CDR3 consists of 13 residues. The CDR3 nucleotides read TGTGCCAGCAGTGCACAGGGCCGGAGGGAGCTGTTTTTT. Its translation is CASSAQGRRELFF.